This T cell receptor beta chain was documented in a study of shared clonotypes between healthy human individuals. Method: immunoSEQ multiplex PCR; TCRdb's copy keeps in-frame clones and lacks some. The data contain over a million clones, approximately 98.5% of them seen just once; the ten biggest clones take up 0.36%. Germline V gene data show CDR1 as SNHLY and CDR2 as FYNNEI. The length of the CDR3 is 14 residues. Trimming removed 5 bases from V and 5 bases from J, with 15 bases in between. To note about this clone: The antigen is unknown.

Study observations and caveats: Generally, naive subsets (rather than memory subsets) showed larger estimated richness. The genetic and exposure-history diversity represented was limited by few donors. Clonotype sharing across a few donors was observed for around 4.8% of naive CD4 clonotypes.

The sequencing input was naive CD4+ T cells sorted from blood. As to subset: CD45RA+ positively selected. The sequence came from a young man in good health. The chain carries TRBV2 and TRBJ1-1; tentative D call: TRBD1 (5 bases). The CDR3 sequence: CASSSMWGETEAFF. The DNA of the CDR3 is TGTGCCAGCAGTTCTATGTGGGGGGAAACTGAAGCTTTCTTT.